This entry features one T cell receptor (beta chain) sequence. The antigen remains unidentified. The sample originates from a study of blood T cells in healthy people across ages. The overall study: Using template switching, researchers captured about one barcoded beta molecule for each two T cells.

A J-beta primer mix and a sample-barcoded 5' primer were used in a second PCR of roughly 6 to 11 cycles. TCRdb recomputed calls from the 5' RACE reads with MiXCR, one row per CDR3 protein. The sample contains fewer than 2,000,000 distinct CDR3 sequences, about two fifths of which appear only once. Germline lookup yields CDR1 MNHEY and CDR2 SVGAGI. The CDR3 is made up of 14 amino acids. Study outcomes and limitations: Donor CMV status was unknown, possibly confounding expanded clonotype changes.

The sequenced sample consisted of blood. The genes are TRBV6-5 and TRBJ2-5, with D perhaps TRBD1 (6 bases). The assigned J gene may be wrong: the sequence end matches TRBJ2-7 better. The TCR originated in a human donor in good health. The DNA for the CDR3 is TGTGCCAGCAGCATACACAAGGCCAGGGGCGAGCAGTACTTC. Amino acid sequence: CASSIHKARGEQYF.